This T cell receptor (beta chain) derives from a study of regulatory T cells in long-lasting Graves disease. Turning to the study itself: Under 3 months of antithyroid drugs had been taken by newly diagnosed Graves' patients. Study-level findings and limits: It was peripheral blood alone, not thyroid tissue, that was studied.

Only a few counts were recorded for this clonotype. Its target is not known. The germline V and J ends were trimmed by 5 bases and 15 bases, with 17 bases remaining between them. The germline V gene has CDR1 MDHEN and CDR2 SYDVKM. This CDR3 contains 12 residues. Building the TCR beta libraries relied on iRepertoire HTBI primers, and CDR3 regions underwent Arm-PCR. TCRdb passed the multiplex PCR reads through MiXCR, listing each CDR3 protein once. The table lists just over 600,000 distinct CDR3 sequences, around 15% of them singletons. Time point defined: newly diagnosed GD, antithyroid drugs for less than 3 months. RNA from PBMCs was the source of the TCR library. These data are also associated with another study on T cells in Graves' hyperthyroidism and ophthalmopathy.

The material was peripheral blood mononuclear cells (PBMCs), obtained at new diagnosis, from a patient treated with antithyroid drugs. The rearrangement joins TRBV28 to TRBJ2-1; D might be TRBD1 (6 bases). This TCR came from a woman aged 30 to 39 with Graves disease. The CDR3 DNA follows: TGTGCCAGCAGTCGACCCGCAGGGGTACCGTTCTTC. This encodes CASSRPAGVPFF.